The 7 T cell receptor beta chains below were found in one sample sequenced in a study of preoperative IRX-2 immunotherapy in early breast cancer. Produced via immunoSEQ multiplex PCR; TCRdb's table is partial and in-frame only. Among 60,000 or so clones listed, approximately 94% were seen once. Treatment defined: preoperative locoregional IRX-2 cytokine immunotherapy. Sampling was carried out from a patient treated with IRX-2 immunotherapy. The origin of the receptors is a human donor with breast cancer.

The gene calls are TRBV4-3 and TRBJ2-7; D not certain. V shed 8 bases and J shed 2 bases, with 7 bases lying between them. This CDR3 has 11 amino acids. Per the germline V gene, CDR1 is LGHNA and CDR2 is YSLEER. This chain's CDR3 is CASRNPYEQYF. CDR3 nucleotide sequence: TGCGCCAGCCGGAACCCCTACGAGCAGTACTTC.

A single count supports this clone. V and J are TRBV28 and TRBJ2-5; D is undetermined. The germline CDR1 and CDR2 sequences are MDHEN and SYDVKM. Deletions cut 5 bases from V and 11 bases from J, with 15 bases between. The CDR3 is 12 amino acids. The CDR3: CASSALLFGQYF. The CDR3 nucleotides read TGTGCCAGCAGTGCCCTCTTGTTCGGGCAGTACTTC.

CDR3 sequence: CASSPGRHSPLHF. The DNA of the CDR3 is TGTGCCAGCTCGCCGGGAAGGCATTCACCCCTCCACTTT. The chain couples TRBV11-3 to TRBJ1-6; the D is unclear. Germline V gives CDR1 SGHNT, CDR2 YENEEA. CDR3 length equals 13 residues. V was cut by 8 bases and J by 8 bases, with 13 bases left in between.

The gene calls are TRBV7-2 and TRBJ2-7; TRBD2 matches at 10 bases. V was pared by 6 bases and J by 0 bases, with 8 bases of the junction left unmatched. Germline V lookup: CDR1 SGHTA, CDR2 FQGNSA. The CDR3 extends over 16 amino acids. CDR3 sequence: CASRRTSGDSSYEQYF. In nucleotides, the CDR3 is TGTGCCAGCAGGCGAACTAGCGGGGATAGCTCCTACGAGCAGTACTTC.

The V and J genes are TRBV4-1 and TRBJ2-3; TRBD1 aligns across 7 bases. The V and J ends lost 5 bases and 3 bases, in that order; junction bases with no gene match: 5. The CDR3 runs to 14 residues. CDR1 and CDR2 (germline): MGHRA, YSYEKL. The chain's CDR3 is CASSARQGTDTQYF. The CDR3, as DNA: TGCGCCAGCAGCGCGCGACAGGGAACAGATACGCAGTATTTT.

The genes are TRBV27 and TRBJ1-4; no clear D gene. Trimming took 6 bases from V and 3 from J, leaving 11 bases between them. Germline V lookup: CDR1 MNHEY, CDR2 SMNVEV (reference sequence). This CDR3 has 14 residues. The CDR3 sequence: CASRHDHPNEKLFF. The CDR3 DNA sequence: TGTGCCAGCAGACATGACCACCCTAATGAAAAACTGTTTTTT.

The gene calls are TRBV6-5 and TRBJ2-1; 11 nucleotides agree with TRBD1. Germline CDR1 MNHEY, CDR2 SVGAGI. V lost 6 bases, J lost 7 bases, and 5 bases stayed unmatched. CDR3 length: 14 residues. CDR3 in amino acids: CASRKGQGANEQFF. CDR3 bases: TGTGCCAGCAGAAAAGGACAGGGGGCAAATGAGCAGTTCTTC.